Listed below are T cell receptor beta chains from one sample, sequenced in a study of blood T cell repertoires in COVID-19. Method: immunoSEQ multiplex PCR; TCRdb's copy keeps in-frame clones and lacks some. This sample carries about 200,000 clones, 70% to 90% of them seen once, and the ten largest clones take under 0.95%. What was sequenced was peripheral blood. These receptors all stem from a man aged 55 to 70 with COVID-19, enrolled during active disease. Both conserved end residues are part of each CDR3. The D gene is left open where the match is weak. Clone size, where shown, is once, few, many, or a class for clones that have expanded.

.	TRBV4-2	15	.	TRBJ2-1	TGTGCCAGCAGCCAAGAATCGGCGGCATACAATGAGCAGTTCTTC	CASSQESAAYNEQFF
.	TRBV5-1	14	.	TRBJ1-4	TGCGCCAGCAGCTTAGGACAGCCGAATGAAAAACTGTTTTTT	CASSLGQPNEKLFF
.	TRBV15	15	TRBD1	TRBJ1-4	TGTGCCACCAGCAGAGACGTTGGGACAGGGAGACCGCTGTTTTTT	CATSRDVGTGRPLFF
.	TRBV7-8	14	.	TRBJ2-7	TGTGCCAGCAGCTTAGCCACGGTTTCCTACGAGCAGTACTTC	CASSLATVSYEQYF
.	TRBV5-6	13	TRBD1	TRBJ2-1	TGTGCCAGCTCCAGGACAGGGTCGGATGAGCAGTTCTTC	CASSRTGSDEQFF
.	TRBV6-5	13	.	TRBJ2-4	TGTGCCAGCAGTTATGCAGGGAATATCATTCAGTACTTC	CASSYAGNIIQYF
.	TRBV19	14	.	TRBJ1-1	TGTGCCAGTAGTATATCCGGCCAGCGGGTGGAAGCTTTCTTT	CASSISGQRVEAFF
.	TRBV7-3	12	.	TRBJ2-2	TGTGCCAGCAGCTTATCCTCCGGGGAGCTGTTTTTT	CASSLSSGELFF
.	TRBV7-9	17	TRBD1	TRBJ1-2	TGTGCCAGCAGCTTAGCCCAAAGAGGGACAGGCGGAGATGGCTACACCTTC	CASSLAQRGTGGDGYTF
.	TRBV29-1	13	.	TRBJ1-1	TGCAGCGTTGATAACAGGATGAACACTGAAGCTTTCTTT	CSVDNRMNTEAFF
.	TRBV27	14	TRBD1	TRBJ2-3	TGTGCCAGCTTGGATAGGGGGCGTACAGATACGCAGTATTTT	CASLDRGRTDTQYF
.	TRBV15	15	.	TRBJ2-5	TGTGCCACCAGCAGAGATGGAGGGTTTGAAGAGACCCAGTACTTC	CATSRDGGFEETQYF
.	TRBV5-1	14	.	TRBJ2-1	TGCGCCAGCAGCTTGGGACAGGTTTACAATGAGCAGTTCTTC	CASSLGQVYNEQFF
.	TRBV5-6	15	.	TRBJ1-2	TGTGCCAGCAGCTTGGAAGTTCGGCAGGACTATGGCTACACCTTC	CASSLEVRQDYGYTF
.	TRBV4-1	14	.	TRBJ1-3	TGCGCCAGCAGCCAAGCAGGGGCTGGAAACACCATATATTTT	CASSQAGAGNTIYF
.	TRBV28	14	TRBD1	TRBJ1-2	TGTGCCAGCAGGGGGACAGGGGGCTTATATGGCTACACCTTC	CASRGTGGLYGYTF
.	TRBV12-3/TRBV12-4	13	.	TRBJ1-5	TGTGCCAGCAGTTCAGGGCTCAATCAGCCCCAGCATTTT	CASSSGLNQPQHF
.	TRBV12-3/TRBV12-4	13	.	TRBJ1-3	TGTGCCAGCAAGCGGGGGGCCAGTAACACCATATATTTT	CASKRGASNTIYF
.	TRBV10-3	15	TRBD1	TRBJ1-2	TGTGCCATCAGGGCCGGGACAGGGCCAGGGATCGGCTACACCTTC	CAIRAGTGPGIGYTF
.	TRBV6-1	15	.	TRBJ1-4	TGTGCCAGCAGTGATTATGGGACAAAGGGGGAAAAACTGTTTTTT	CASSDYGTKGEKLFF
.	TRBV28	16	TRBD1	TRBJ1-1	TGTGCCAGCAGTCCCCAGGGACAGGCGATGAACACTGAAGCTTTCTTT	CASSPQGQAMNTEAFF
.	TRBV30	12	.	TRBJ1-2	TGTGCCTGGAGTGGGGAGATCTATGGCTACACCTTC	CAWSGEIYGYTF
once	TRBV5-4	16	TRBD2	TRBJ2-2	TGTGCCAGCAGCTTGACTCTAGCGGGCCTCACCGGGGAGCTGTTTTTT	CASSLTLAGLTGELFF
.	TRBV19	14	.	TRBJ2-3	TGTGCCAGTAGTGGTGGACAGCGCACAGATACGCAGTATTTT	CASSGGQRTDTQYF
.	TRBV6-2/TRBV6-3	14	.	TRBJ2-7	TGTGCCAGCAGTTTGCGACGGGGTTCCTACGAGCAGTACTTC	CASSLRRGSYEQYF
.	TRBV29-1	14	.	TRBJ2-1	TGCAGCGTCTTGCAACAGGGCATTTACAATGAGCAGTTCTTC	CSVLQQGIYNEQFF
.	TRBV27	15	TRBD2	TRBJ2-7	TGTGCCAGCAGGCCGGGACTAGCGGGAGCCTACGAGCAGTACTTC	CASRPGLAGAYEQYF
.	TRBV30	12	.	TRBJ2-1	TGTGCCTGGAGTGTCCGGTACAATGAGCAGTTCTTC	CAWSVRYNEQFF
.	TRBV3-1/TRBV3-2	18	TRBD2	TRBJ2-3	TGTGCCAGCAGCCAAGGACCTGCCAGAGGACTAGGGCTAGATACGCAGTATTTT	CASSQGPARGLGLDTQYF
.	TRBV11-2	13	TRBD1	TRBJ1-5	TGTGCCAGCGCCGGACAGGGGGATCAGCCCCAGCATTTT	CASAGQGDQPQHF
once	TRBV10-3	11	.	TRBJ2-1	TGTGCCATCAGCCAAACTAGCGAGCAGTTCTTC	CAISQTSEQFF
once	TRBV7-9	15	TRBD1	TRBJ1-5	TGTGCCAGCAGCTTAGAGGGACAGGGTCTGAAGCCCCAGCATTTT	CASSLEGQGLKPQHF